Listed here are 12 T cell receptor beta chains from one sample, sequenced in a study of blood T cell repertoires in COVID-19. The assay was immunoSEQ multiplex PCR, and TCRdb's table has in-frame clones only and misses some. The table lists roughly 230,000 clones, 83% of them singletons. The sequencing input was peripheral blood. The source is a woman in her forties or fifties with acute or convalescent COVID-19.

This rearrangement joins TRBV24-1 to TRBJ2-1; D might be TRBD2 (5 bases). This CDR3 comprises 12 residues. V lost 9 bases to trimming and J lost 7 bases, with 12 bases between them. CDR1 is KGHDR and CDR2 is SFDVKD in the germline V gene. The CDR3 bases are TGTGCCACCGGGAGTCCTATGAATGAGCAGTTCTTC. Protein: CATGSPMNEQFF.

The V gene is TRBV4-3, the J gene TRBJ2-3; 9 bases align to TRBD2. The CDR3 sequence is 13 residues long. Per germline, CDR1 LGHNA and CDR2 YSLEER. V lost 3 bases and J lost 10; bases outside the gene matches: 5. The CDR3: CASSHGGLAAQYF. DNA of the CDR3: TGCGCCAGCAGCCATGGGGGACTAGCAGCGCAGTATTTT.

The J gene is TRBJ1-4, the V gene TRBV6-2 or TRBV6-3; no firm D call. Trimming cost V 5 bases and J 5 bases, with 12 bases left between them. This CDR3 spans 14 amino acids. The germline V gene has CDR1 MNHEY and CDR2 SVGEGT. CDR3: CASSTSGLNEKLFF. CDR3 in DNA: TGTGCCAGCAGTACCTCCGGACTGAATGAAAAACTGTTTTTT.

The chain is built from TRBV6-5 and TRBJ2-7; 7 nucleotides align to TRBD1. CDR3 size: 13 residues. From germline, CDR1 is MNHEY and CDR2 SVGAGI. V lost 6 bases and J lost 2; bases outside the gene matches: 4. The DNA of the CDR3 is TGTGCCAGCAGAAGGGACAGTACCTACGAGCAGTACTTC. It is translated as CASRRDSTYEQYF.

The chain couples TRBV5-1 to TRBJ2-1; maybe TRBD2 (6 bases). Trimming cost V 0 bases and J 9 bases, with 13 bases left between them. The CDR3 is 14 amino acids. Germline V CDR1 and CDR2: SGHRS, YFSETQ. In DNA form, the CDR3 reads TGCGCCAGCAGCTTGGCGACGACTAGAAGTGAGCAGTTCTTC. Encoded protein: CASSLATTRSEQFF.

The chain is built from TRBV28 and TRBJ1-4; TRBD1 might be the D (6 bases). Germline-derived CDR1 and CDR2 are MDHEN and SYDVKM. Trimming removed 6 bases from V and 5 bases from J, with 13 bases in between. This CDR3 comprises 14 residues. CDR3 in amino acids: CASSRQDPNEKLFF. For the CDR3, the DNA is TGTGCCAGCAGCCGACAGGATCCGAATGAAAAACTGTTTTTT.

The chain uses TRBV30 and TRBJ2-1, with 10 bases matching TRBD2. Germline CDR1 and CDR2: GTSNPN and SVGIG (reference sequence). The CDR3 is 14 residues long. V shed 6 bases and J 2 bases; nucleotides not matched to a gene: 4. The CDR3 here is CACPLAGAYNEQFF. As DNA, the CDR3 is TGTGCCTGTCCTCTAGCGGGAGCCTACAATGAGCAGTTCTTC.

This chain uses TRBV5-6 with TRBJ2-5; 10 bases agree with TRBD2. In germline, CDR1 is SGHDT, CDR2 YYEEEE. The V and J ends lost 4 bases and 5 bases, in that order; junction bases with no gene match: 17. The CDR3 runs 18 residues. The CDR3 DNA is TGTGCCAGCAGCCCGAGGCGGCTAGCGGGGGTTTCTGGGGAGACCCAGTACTTC. This translates into CASSPRRLAGVSGETQYF.

The J gene is TRBJ1-3, the V gene TRBV10-3; D not certain. V was trimmed by 4 bases and J by 3 bases, leaving 10 bases between them. This CDR3 spans 14 amino acids. Germline CDR1 and CDR2: ENHRY and SYGVKD. The CDR3, as DNA: TGTGCCATCAGTGGAGCGGCTGGTGGAAACACCATATATTTT. Residues: CAISGAAGGNTIYF.

This clone has more than one count but fewer than ten. V is TRBV9 and J is TRBJ2-3, with TRBD1 as a possible D gene (5 bases). This CDR3 has 16 amino acids. In germline, CDR1 is SGDLS, CDR2 YYNGEE. V dropped 0 bases and J dropped 3 bases, with 14 bases sitting between them. The CDR3 DNA is TGTGCCAGCAGCGTAGGTACAGGAGCCTTAACAGATACGCAGTATTTT. Its protein is CASSVGTGALTDTQYF. Supplemented by reference TRBV9 and TRBJ2-3, the full variable domain reads DSGVTQTPKHLITATGQRVTLRCSPRSGDLSVYWYQQSLDQGLQFLIQYYNGEERAKGNILERFSAQQFPDLHSELNLSSLELGDSALYFCASSVGTGALTDTQYFGPGTRLTVL.

In this sample, this clone turned up a few times. The chain employs TRBV2 and TRBJ1-6, with D unresolved. The CDR3 runs to 12 residues. The V gene lost 5 bases and the J gene lost 7 bases, with 6 bases spanning the gap. The germline V gene has CDR1 SNHLY and CDR2 FYNNEI. In nucleotides, the CDR3 is TGTGCCAGCAGTCCCCAGAATTCACCCCTCCACTTT. Its translation: CASSPQNSPLHF.

The V and J genes are TRBV25-1 and TRBJ2-3; TRBD2 agrees at 8 bases. The CDR3 runs 16 residues. In germline, CDR1 is MGHDK, CDR2 SYGVNS. V shed 2 bases, J shed 7 bases, and the junction held 11 bases outside the gene matches. The CDR3 DNA reads as TGTGCCAGCAGTGAACAATCGGGACTAGTAATGAATACGCAGTATTTT. Translating gives CASSEQSGLVMNTQYF.